This section outlines one T cell receptor (beta chain) sequence together with its context. Its antigen has not been determined. Per-nucleotide qualities are absent, and no much larger clonotype sits a single base away. TCRbeta CDR3 regions were amplified from genomic DNA by means of the immunoSEQ Assay, a bias-controlled multiplex PCR. Regarding the original processing steps: The number of nucleated cells in each sample was estimated from the amplification of reference gene primers within the assay. To quantify the absolute abundance of each unique TCRbeta CDR3 rearrangement, sequence reads were collapsed and filtered. Productive Simpson clonality was computed per sample as the square root of Simpson's diversity index over productive rearrangements. As stored in TCRdb, this immuneACCESS dataset retains in-frame rearrangements with V and J assigned. A fraction of the clones does not appear; measured against another copy, unresolved V genes explain less than half of the discrepancy, and the remainder lacks a known reason. That table supplies the V and J calls and clone size; D and trimming were determined from the DNA. The sample includes approximately 150,000 clones, with approximately 86% observed a single time. Around 3.3% of the sample is held by the ten biggest clonotypes.

Whole blood was collected in K2EDTA tubes by collaborating institutions according to the institutions' own protocols. For TCRbeta analysis, collaborators shipped samples in one of three forms: frozen whole blood, isolated PBMCs, or DNA extracted from either of those sample types. This sample is part of a study of blood T cell repertoires in COVID-19 (dated by TCRdb to 2020 to 2022). Regarding the study in general: Samples covering the acute and convalescent phases of COVID-19 were provided by collaborators in the United States, Italy and Spain. The prospective study material was composed of cDNA or gDNA derived from T cells, B-cell-depleted T cells, or PBMCs. Deeply sampled blood TCRbeta repertoires from subjects exposed to, actively infected with, or recovered from COVID-19 were included in the dataset. A freely available public database, intended as a resource for researchers studying the immune response to SARS-CoV-2, is where the repertoires were released. Samples were obtained from the ongoing ImmuneRACE study (first 160 participants) and from 1,254 subjects provided by 6 global collaborators. A de-identified subject ID, COVID-19 status, age in years and sex were almost always included in the sample metadata. HLA class I and class II types, where available, came from metadata supplied by the sample provider rather than from assay-based typing.

CDR1 and CDR2 are drawn from the germline V gene (reference sequence): DFQATT, SNEGSKA. The CDR3 goes from the cysteine to the phenylalanine over 14 residues. The only DNA kept is the CDR3, 42 bases in frame from the first base. After removal of 3 bases from V and 1 base from J, the junction retains 3 bases not matched to a gene. Findings and caveats that apply to the study as a whole: The quantity of clinical and demographic metadata differed by source and by participant and was supplied without curation.

The chain is assembled from TRBV20-1 and TRBJ1-5, with 7 bases aligning to TRBD1. The specimen sequenced was peripheral blood. The origin of this receptor is a man between 65 and 85 years old with acute or convalescent COVID-19. The nucleotide sequence reads as follows: TGCAGTGCTAGTGCGACAGGGAGCAATCAGCCCCAGCATTTT. Translated, this gives CSASATGSNQPQHF.